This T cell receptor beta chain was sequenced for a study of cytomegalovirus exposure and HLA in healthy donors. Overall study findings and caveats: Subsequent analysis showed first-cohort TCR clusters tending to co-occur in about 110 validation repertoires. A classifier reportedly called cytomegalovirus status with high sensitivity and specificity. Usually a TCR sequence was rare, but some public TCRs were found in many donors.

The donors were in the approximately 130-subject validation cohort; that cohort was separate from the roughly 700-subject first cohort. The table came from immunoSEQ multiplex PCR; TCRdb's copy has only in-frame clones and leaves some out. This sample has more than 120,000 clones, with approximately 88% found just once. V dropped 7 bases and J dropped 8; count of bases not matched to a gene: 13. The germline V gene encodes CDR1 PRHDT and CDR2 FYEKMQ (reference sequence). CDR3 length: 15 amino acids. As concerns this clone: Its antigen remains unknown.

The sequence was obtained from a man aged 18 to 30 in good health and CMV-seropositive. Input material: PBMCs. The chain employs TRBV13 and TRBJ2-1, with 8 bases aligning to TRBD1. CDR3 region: CASTEERQGSYEQFF. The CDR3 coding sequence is TGTGCCAGCACCGAGGAGAGACAGGGGAGCTATGAGCAGTTCTTC.